This entry concerns a single T cell receptor (beta chain). Germline V gene lookup returns CDR1 SGDLS and CDR2 YYNGEE. The CDR3 loop spans 13 amino acids. Trimming removed 0 bases from V and 7 bases from J, with 8 bases in between. These data come from a study of T cell responses to AZD1222 COVID-19 vaccine. TCRdb keeps only in-frame clones here, not all; method: immunoSEQ multiplex PCR. This sample has 35,000 to 45,000 clones, with over 80% found just once. This receptor was identified in an adult who received the AZD1222 COVID-19 vaccine. The chain recombines TRBV9 with TRBJ1-5; no reliable D call. Material: peripheral blood, obtained 28 days after the second AZD1222 dose. The CDR3 sequence is CASSVGGKQPQHF. The CDR3 DNA follows: TGTGCCAGCAGCGTAGGGGGAAAACAGCCCCAGCATTTT. Variable domain in full (rest from reference TRBV9 and TRBJ1-5): DSGVTQTPKHLITATGQRVTLRCSPRSGDLSVYWYQQSLDQGLQFLIQYYNGEERAKGNILERFSAQQFPDLHSELNLSSLELGDSALYFCASSVGGKQPQHFGDGTRLSIL.